This is a list of T cell receptor beta chains from one sample in a study of identical twins. TCRdb fed the 5' RACE reads into MiXCR, producing one record per CDR3 protein. Counted here are 1.5 million to 2 million distinct CDR3 sequences, around 29% occurring once; the ten biggest clones make up 0.27%. The sequenced material came from cord blood. The source is a newborn girl in good health. Each CDR3 is given with its conserved first and last residue. Each record gives: V gene, J gene, D gene, clone size, CDR3 protein, CDR3 DNA. D genes are given only for firm matches. Rows give clone size only sometimes, using once, few, many, or a class for an expanded clone.

TRBV4-1,TRBJ2-7,-,-,CASSQGLSRDRYNEQYF,TGCGCCAGCAGCCAAGGTTTGAGCAGGGATAGGTACAATGAGCAGTACTTC
TRBV4-2,TRBJ1-2,-,-,CASSQPGRRVYGYTF,TGTGCCAGCAGCCAACCTGGACGTCGGGTCTATGGCTACACCTTC
TRBV5-1,TRBJ2-3,-,-,CASSLGGYSDTQYF,TGCGCCAGCAGCTTGGGCGGGTATTCAGATACGCAGTATTTT
TRBV15,TRBJ2-3,-,-,CATSRDRGSDTQYF,TGTGCCACCAGCAGAGACAGGGGTTCGGATACGCAGTATTTT
TRBV7-2,TRBJ2-5,-,-,CASSLSPTIQETQYF,TGTGCCAGCAGCTTAAGCCCGACGATCCAAGAGACCCAGTACTTC
TRBV4-1,TRBJ2-1,-,-,CASSHGGEQFF,TGCGCCAGCAGCCACGGGGGTGAGCAGTTCTTC
TRBV11-2,TRBJ2-3,-,many,CASSLVPGADTQYF,TGTGCCAGCAGCTTAGTTCCTGGGGCAGATACGCAGTATTTT
TRBV20-1,TRBJ2-2,-,-,CSAEPGLVNTGELFF,TGCAGTGCTGAACCGGGACTTGTTAACACCGGGGAGCTGTTTTTT
TRBV3-1,TRBJ1-5,-,-,CASGSAGQPQHF,TGTGCCAGCGGTTCCGCCGGTCAGCCCCAGCATTTT
TRBV12-3/TRBV12-4,TRBJ2-7,-,few,CASSLWAKVEQYF,TGTGCCAGCAGTTTGTGGGCGAAGGTCGAGCAGTACTTC
TRBV6-2/TRBV6-3,TRBJ2-7,-,-,CASNQQPRDIFTLGYNEQYF,TGTGCCAGCAACCAACAGCCCCGGGACATTTTTACTTTAGGGTACAATGAGCAGTACTTC
TRBV4-2,TRBJ2-5,TRBD2,few,CASSRQGTSGRETQYF,TGTGCCAGCAGCCGACAGGGGACTAGCGGGAGAGAGACCCAGTACTTC
TRBV4-1,TRBJ2-7,TRBD2,few,CASSPTVTGLAGGNPYEQYF,TGCGCCAGCAGCCCTACTGTAACGGGACTAGCGGGAGGCAACCCCTACGAGCAGTACTTC
TRBV20-1,TRBJ2-7,TRBD2,-,CSARGPSGPSYEQYF,TGCAGTGCTAGAGGTCCTAGCGGGCCCTCCTACGAGCAGTACTTC
TRBV6-2/TRBV6-3,TRBJ2-7,TRBD2,-,CASNLWGLTYEQYF,TGTGCCAGCAACCTCTGGGGACTAACCTACGAGCAGTACTTC
TRBV2,TRBJ2-7,-,-,CASTQLEVEQYF,TGTGCCAGCACCCAACTGGAGGTAGAGCAGTACTTC
TRBV6-6,TRBJ2-7,TRBD2,many,CASSQTSGSTYEQYF,TGTGCCAGCAGTCAGACTAGCGGGAGTACCTACGAGCAGTACTTC
TRBV20-1,TRBJ1-2,-,-,CSASIGADYGYTF,TGCAGTGCTAGCATCGGGGCAGACTATGGCTACACCTTC
TRBV7-9,TRBJ2-7,-,few,CASSFWDYEQYF,TGTGCCAGCAGCTTCTGGGACTACGAGCAGTACTTC
TRBV6-6,TRBJ2-5,TRBD2,-,CASSYSVLAGEETQYF,TGTGCCAGCAGTTACTCGGTACTAGCGGGAGAGGAGACCCAGTACTTC
TRBV27,TRBJ1-5,-,-,CASSLFAGREPQHF,TGTGCCAGCAGTTTATTCGCAGGGAGGGAGCCCCAGCATTTT
TRBV5-1,TRBJ1-2,-,few,CASSYPQGGVGNGYTF,TGCGCCAGCAGCTACCCACAGGGAGGTGTAGGGAATGGCTACACCTTC
TRBV12-3/TRBV12-4,TRBJ1-5,-,many,CASSLAQRGYQPQHF,TGTGCCAGCAGTTTAGCCCAGAGGGGATATCAGCCCCAGCATTTT
TRBV6-2/TRBV6-3,TRBJ2-4,TRBD2,-,CASRPNTSGRRQQYF,TGTGCCAGCAGACCCAACACTAGCGGGAGAAGGCAGCAGTACTTC
TRBV6-6,TRBJ1-2,TRBD1,-,CASIPDRAGGYTF,TGTGCCAGCATCCCGGACAGGGCCGGAGGCTACACCTTC
TRBV5-1,TRBJ1-4,-,-,CASSLAWTKNEKLFF,TGCGCCAGCAGCTTGGCCTGGACAAAAAATGAAAAACTGTTTTTT
TRBV6-2/TRBV6-3,TRBJ1-1,TRBD1,-,CASSYGPQGARTEAFF,TGTGCCAGCAGTTACGGGCCTCAGGGGGCGCGGACTGAAGCTTTCTTT
TRBV4-1,TRBJ2-2,TRBD2,few,CASSQVLASNTGELFF,TGCGCCAGCAGCCAGGTACTAGCGTCGAACACCGGGGAGCTGTTTTTT
TRBV7-9,TRBJ2-7,TRBD2,few,CATLSGSEGYEQYF,TGTGCCACCCTTAGCGGGAGCGAAGGCTACGAGCAGTACTTC
TRBV28,TRBJ2-4,TRBD1,few,CASTRDRKNIQYF,TGTGCCAGCACCCGGGACAGGAAAAACATTCAGTACTTC
TRBV20-1,TRBJ2-3,TRBD1,-,CSAPDRGPDTQYF,TGCAGTGCGCCGGACAGGGGCCCAGATACGCAGTATTTT
TRBV12-3/TRBV12-4,TRBJ2-3,-,-,CASSFRRLCTDTQYF,TGTGCCAGCAGTTTCAGGCGGCTCTGCACAGATACGCAGTATTTT
TRBV28,TRBJ2-7,TRBD2,many,CASRLAGVTREQYF,TGTGCCAGCAGACTAGCGGGAGTAACGCGGGAGCAGTACTTC
TRBV11-3,TRBJ2-1,-,-,CASSPRRQTGVYNEQFF,TGTGCCAGCAGCCCCCGGCGTCAAACCGGGGTCTACAATGAGCAGTTCTTC
TRBV29-1,TRBJ1-4,-,many,CSVKKGPVRDEKLFF,TGCAGCGTTAAAAAGGGACCGGTGAGAGATGAAAAACTGTTTTTT
TRBV25-1,TRBJ2-5,-,few,CASNHPTEGRETQYF,TGTGCCAGCAATCACCCGACAGAGGGCCGAGAGACCCAGTACTTC
TRBV7-2,TRBJ2-6,-,-,CASSLRGDTRSGANVLTF,TGTGCCAGCAGCCTCAGAGGGGACACCCGCTCTGGGGCCAACGTCCTGACTTTC
TRBV20-1,TRBJ2-5,TRBD1,-,CSASPRQGEETQYF,TGCAGTGCTAGCCCAAGACAGGGGGAAGAGACCCAGTACTTC
TRBV6-4,TRBJ2-7,TRBD2,-,CASSGLTSGRNEQYF,TGTGCCAGCAGTGGTTTGACTAGCGGGAGGAATGAGCAGTACTTC
TRBV29-1,TRBJ2-5,TRBD1,once,CSVRGQGLETQYF,TGCAGCGTCCGAGGACAGGGGCTAGAGACCCAGTACTTC
TRBV3-1,TRBJ1-1,TRBD1,-,CASSQKWGQMNTEAFF,TGTGCCAGCAGCCAAAAATGGGGACAGATGAACACTGAAGCTTTCTTT
TRBV6-1,TRBJ2-7,TRBD1,-,CASSENRGYEQYF,TGTGCCAGCAGTGAGAACAGGGGCTACGAGCAGTACTTC
TRBV7-2,TRBJ1-1,-,-,CASSLVRETEAFF,TGTGCCAGCAGCTTAGTTCGGGAAACTGAAGCTTTCTTT
TRBV6-1,TRBJ1-2,TRBD1,-,CASIKVGTAFSYGYTF,TGTGCCAGCATCAAAGTAGGGACAGCCTTTAGCTATGGCTACACCTTC
TRBV5-1,TRBJ2-1,TRBD2,few,CASSSIVAGGPSEQFF,TGCGCCAGCAGCTCCATAGTAGCGGGGGGGCCAAGTGAGCAGTTCTTC
TRBV5-5,TRBJ1-2,-,few,CASSQDSPRDYGYTF,TGTGCCAGCAGCCAGGACAGTCCAAGGGACTATGGCTACACCTTC
TRBV19,TRBJ2-1,TRBD1,few,CASSRTGTGPYNEQFF,TGTGCCAGTAGCCGGACCGGGACAGGGCCCTACAATGAGCAGTTCTTC